This T cell receptor (beta chain) stems from a study of T cells in Graves' hyperthyroidism and ophthalmopathy. This clonotype was seen ten or more times. The CDR3 is 13 residues long. V was clipped by 3 bases and J by 4 bases, with 10 bases between them. Amplification of TCR beta CDR3 regions was performed using RNA transcripts as template. The HTBI set primed first-round TCR CDR3 RT-PCR. One entry per CDR3 protein, called by TCRdb with MiXCR from the multiplex PCR reads. The data hold 600,000 or so distinct CDR3 sequences, with 14% observed a single time. Sequencing input: blood. The chain employs TRBV12-3 or TRBV12-4 and TRBJ2-7; a weak D match, TRBD1 (5 bases). This clonotype was obtained from a woman aged 18 to 35 with Graves' ophthalmopathy. The chain's CDR3 is CASSLNRNYEQYF. CDR3 nucleotides: TGTGCCAGCAGTTTGAACAGGAATTACGAGCAGTACTTC.